In this sample, the clone carrying this T cell receptor (beta chain) turned up many times. Its target is unknown. Any patient presenting with uncontrolled infection, other autoimmune disease, pregnancy or lactation was left out. An approximately 10 ml volume of fresh peripheral blood provided the PBMCs. The data were obtained in a study of T cells in Graves' hyperthyroidism and ophthalmopathy. The germline CDR1 and CDR2 sequences are MDHEN and SYDVKM. V lost 6 bases to trimming and J lost 0 bases, with 12 bases between them. This CDR3 region has 14 residues. Findings of the study overall: The model anticipated ophthalmopathy a median approximately 6.5 months pre-onset.

Using RNA transcripts as the source, TCR beta CDR3 regions were amplified. HTBI primers were employed in a first-round RT-PCR of the TCR CDR3. One entry per CDR3 protein results from TCRdb running MiXCR on the multiplex PCR reads. The data show 330,000 or so distinct CDR3 sequences, roughly 20% seen once. The chain carries TRBV28 and TRBJ2-7; D unclear. Input material: blood. This TCR derives from a man aged 50 or older with Graves' ophthalmopathy. This chain's CDR3 is CASRLIGFSYEQYF. The CDR3 DNA reads as TGTGCCAGCAGATTAATTGGGTTCTCCTACGAGCAGTACTTC.